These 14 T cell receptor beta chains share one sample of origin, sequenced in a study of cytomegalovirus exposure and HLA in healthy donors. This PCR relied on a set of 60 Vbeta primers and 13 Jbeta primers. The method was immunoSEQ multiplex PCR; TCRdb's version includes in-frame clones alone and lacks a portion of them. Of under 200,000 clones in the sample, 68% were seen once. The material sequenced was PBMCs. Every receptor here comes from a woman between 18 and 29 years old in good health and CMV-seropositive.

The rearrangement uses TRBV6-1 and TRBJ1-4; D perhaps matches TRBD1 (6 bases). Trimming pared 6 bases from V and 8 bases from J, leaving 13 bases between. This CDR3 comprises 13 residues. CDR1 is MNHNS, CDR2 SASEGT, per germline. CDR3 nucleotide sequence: TGTGCCAGCAGAAGTCAGGGGCTCGAAAAACTGTTTTTT. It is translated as CASRSQGLEKLFF.

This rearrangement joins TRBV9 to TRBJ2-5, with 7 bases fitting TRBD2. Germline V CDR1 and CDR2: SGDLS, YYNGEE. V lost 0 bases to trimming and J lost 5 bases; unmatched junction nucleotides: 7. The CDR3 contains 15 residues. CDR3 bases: TGTGCCAGCAGCGTAGTGGCTAGCGGAGGGGAGACCCAGTACTTC. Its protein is CASSVVASGGETQYF.

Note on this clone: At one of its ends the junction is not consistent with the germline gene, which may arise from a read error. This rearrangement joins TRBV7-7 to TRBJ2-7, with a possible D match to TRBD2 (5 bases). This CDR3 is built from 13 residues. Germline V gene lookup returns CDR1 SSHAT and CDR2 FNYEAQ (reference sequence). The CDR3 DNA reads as TGTGCTAGCAGCCCCTCGGCAGCGGCTATACAGTACTTC. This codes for CASSPSAAAIQYF. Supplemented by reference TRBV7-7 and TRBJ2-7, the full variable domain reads GAGVSQSPRYKVTKRGQDVTLRCDPISSHATLYWYQQALGQGPEFLTYFNYEAQPDKSGLPSDRFSAERPEGSISTLTIQRTEQRDSAMYRCASSPSAAAIQYFGPGTRLTVT.

Here the CDR3 reads CSVRLAGVSVSYEQYF. The CDR3 DNA sequence: TGCAGCGTACGACTAGCGGGAGTATCGGTATCCTACGAGCAGTACTTC. The rearrangement links TRBV29-1 to TRBJ2-7, with TRBD2 matching over 12 bases. Germline assignment: CDR1 SQVTM and CDR2 ANQGSEA. J was trimmed by 1 base and V by 6 bases; bases with no gene match: 10. The CDR3 has 16 amino acids.

DNA for the CDR3: TGCGCCAGCAGCCAACGGACTAGCGTGTCGGATGAGCAGTTCTTC. As protein: CASSQRTSVSDEQFF. The rearrangement links TRBV5-1 to TRBJ2-1, with 9 bases fitting TRBD2. The V gene end was trimmed by 4 bases and the J gene end by 8 bases; junction bases not matched to a gene: 10. The germline V gene has CDR1 SGHRS and CDR2 YFSETQ. This CDR3 is built from 15 residues.

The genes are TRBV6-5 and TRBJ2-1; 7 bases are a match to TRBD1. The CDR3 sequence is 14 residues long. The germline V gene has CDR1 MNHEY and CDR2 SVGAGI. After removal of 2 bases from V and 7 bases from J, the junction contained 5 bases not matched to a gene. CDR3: CASSYGTEGNEQFF. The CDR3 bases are TGTGCCAGCAGTTACGGGACAGAGGGGAATGAGCAGTTCTTC.

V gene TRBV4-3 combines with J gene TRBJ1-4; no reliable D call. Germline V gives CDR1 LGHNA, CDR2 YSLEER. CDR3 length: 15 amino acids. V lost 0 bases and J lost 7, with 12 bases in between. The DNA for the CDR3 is TGCGCCAGCAGCCAAGATGGATCAGGCGCTGAAAAACTGTTTTTT. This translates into CASSQDGSGAEKLFF.

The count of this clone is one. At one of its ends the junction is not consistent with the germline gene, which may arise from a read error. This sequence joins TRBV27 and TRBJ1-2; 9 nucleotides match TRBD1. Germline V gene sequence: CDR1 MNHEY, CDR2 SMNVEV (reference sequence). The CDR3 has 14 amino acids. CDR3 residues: CASSPGQGNYVYTF. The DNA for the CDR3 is TGTGCCAGCAGCCCGGGACAGGGCAACTATGTCTACACCTTC.

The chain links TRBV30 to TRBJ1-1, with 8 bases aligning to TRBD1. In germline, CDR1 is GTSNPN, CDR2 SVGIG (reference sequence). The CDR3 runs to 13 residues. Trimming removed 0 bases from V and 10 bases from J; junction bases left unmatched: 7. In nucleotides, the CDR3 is TGTGCCTGGAGTGTTCAGGGGGCATATGGAGCTTTCTTT. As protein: CAWSVQGAYGAFF. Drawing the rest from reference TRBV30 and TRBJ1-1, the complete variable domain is SQTIHQWPATLVQPVGSPLSLECTVEGTSNPNLYWYRQAAGRGLQLLFYSVGIGQISSEVPQNLSASRPQDRQFILSSKKLLLSDSGFYLCAWSVQGAYGAFFGQGTRLTVV.

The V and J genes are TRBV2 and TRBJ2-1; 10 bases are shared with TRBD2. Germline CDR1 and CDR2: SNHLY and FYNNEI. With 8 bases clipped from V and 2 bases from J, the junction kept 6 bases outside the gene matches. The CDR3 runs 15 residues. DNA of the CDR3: TGTGCCAGCGGGCGGACTAGCGGAACCTACAATGAGCAGTTCTTC. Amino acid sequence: CASGRTSGTYNEQFF.

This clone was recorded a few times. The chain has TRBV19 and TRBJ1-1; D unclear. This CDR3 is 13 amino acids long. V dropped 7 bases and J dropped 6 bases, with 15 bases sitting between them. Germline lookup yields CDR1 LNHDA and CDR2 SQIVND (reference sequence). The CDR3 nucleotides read TGTGCCAGTATACGGGGAGGGTTTTCTGAAGCTTTCTTT. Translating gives CASIRGGFSEAFF. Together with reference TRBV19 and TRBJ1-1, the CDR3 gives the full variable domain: DGGITQSPKYLFRKEGQNVTLSCEQNLNHDAMYWYRQDPGQGLRLIYYSQIVNDFQKGDIAEGYSVSREKKESFPLTVTSAQKNPTAFYLCASIRGGFSEAFFGQGTRLTVV.

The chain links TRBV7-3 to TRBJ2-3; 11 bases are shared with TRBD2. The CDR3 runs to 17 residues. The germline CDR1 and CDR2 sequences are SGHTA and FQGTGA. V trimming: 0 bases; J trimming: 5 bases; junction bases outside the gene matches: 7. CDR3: CASSLTISGRGGDTQYF. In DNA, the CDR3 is TGTGCCAGCAGCTTAACGATTAGCGGGAGGGGGGGAGATACGCAGTATTTT.

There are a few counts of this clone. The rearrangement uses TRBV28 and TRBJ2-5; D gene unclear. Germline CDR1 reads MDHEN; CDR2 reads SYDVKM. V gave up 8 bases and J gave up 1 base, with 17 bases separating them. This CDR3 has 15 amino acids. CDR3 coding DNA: TGTGCCAGCTACCCTCGTTTGAGCGCCCAAGAGACCCAGTACTTC. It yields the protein CASYPRLSAQETQYF.

The DNA of the CDR3 is TGCGCCAGCAGCCAAGCGGAGGGGAACTACGAGCAGTACTTC. This codes for CASSQAEGNYEQYF. V usage is TRBV4-3 and J usage is TRBJ2-7; tentatively, D is TRBD2 (6 bases). Trimming removed 1 base at V and 3 bases at J, with 10 bases between. CDR3 length: 14 residues. The germline V gene encodes CDR1 LGHNA and CDR2 YSLEER.